This record covers a single T cell receptor (beta chain). The antigen it binds to is not known. No per-base quality is available; no much larger clone lies one base away. A distance of 12 bases separates the germline ends of V and J, which lose 2 bases and 5 bases respectively. In the germline V gene, CDR1 corresponds to SNHLY and CDR2 to FYNNEI. There are 14 amino acids in the CDR3, from cysteine to phenylalanine inclusive. The CDR3 DNA has 42 bases and is translated from base 1. This sample was included in a study of T cell responses to AZD1222 COVID-19 vaccine (dated by TCRdb to the early 2020s). General notes on the study: Because spike-specific TCR depth and breadth did not differ between the two schedules, AZD1222 recipients who got a second dose at roughly 4 weeks were pooled with those who got a second dose at roughly 12 weeks. A total of 230 to 250 trial participants underwent TCR sequencing, of whom 207 had received two doses of AZD1222 and roughly 26 had received two doses of the MenACWY control vaccine. Trial participants were enrolled by age into subgroups of 18-55, 56-69 and 70-plus years, and around 150, 29 and 61 TCR-sequenced participants, respectively, were included in these subgroups.

Explained via the paper, the time point label denotes: baseline before first vaccination. Vaccinee samples came from UK trials COV001 and COV002, including a single-blind randomized controlled phase 2/3 trial of AZD1222 (ChAdOx1 nCoV-19) in healthy adults. Trial participant PBMC samples were collected at day 0 and day 28 after the second dose for TCRbeta chain sequencing. The CDR3 regions of human TCRbeta chains were analyzed by immunosequencing. The published analysis was carried out like this. TCRs in the repertoires were compared against a reference library of SARS-CoV-2-specific TCRs that had been generated with the MIRA antigen-specificity platform. Breadth was defined as the fraction of unique TCRs that were SARS-CoV-2-associated, and depth was defined as the fraction of total T cells that were SARS-CoV-2-associated. Using the MIRA data, every spike-specific TCR was mapped to the spike region that the TCR reacted to and assigned to either a CD4 or a CD8 class. Log10-transformed breadth and depth values were compared by one-way ANOVA with Sidak's multiple comparisons tests. TCRdb retrieved this table from immuneACCESS and kept in-frame rearrangements only. Not all clones are present; in checked studies, unresolved V genes account for under half, and no reason is known for the remainder. The V and J calls and the clone size are those of that table, but D and trimming were determined from the DNA. This sample has some 130,000 clones in its table, and roughly 90% of those were observed once. The ten largest account for 6.3% of the sample.

Study-wide findings and limitations: In the small 56-69-year group, the increase in depth fell short of significance, most likely because of low power. The whole spike protein was spanned by vaccine-associated CD4 TCRs, and dominant responses were seen in regions 160-218 and 743-854. After two AZD1222 doses, both the breadth and the depth of spike-specific TCRs were significantly higher than at day 0 and than in MenACWY recipients. Participants were mostly white British, with more females than males. The authors suggested clonal diversity may have been underestimated. Conclusions about previously exposed vaccinees are limited, since just five to seven AZD1222 recipients were seropositive for SARS-CoV-2 at baseline. Because no day 14 peak-response samples were available, the repertoires could be characterized only after the peak T cell response. Reportedly, close to half of the unique spike-specific TCRs recognized epitopes lying outside the regions that are mutated in the B.1.351 and B.1.1.7 variants.

The TCR originated in an adult in good health. The starting material was peripheral blood, obtained on day 0 of AZD1222 vaccination. The V and J genes are TRBV2 and TRBJ2-5; D gene: possibly TRBD1, on 5 matching bases. The DNA sequence reads TGTGCCAGCAGTGAAAGGGTAGCAGGGGAGACCCAGTACTTC. Translated, it reads CASSERVAGETQYF.